This T cell receptor beta chain was recorded in a study of OX40 agonist ivuxolimab in advanced cancers. For the study at large: An agonistic human IgG2 monoclonal antibody against OX40 (CD134) was given. Study-wide points: Averaging showed that CD8+ T cells had more expanded clones than CD4+ did. Nonresponders included some who also had low normalized T-cell clonal expansion.

Of note for this clone: What it recognizes is unknown.

Some clones are missing from TCRdb's copy, which holds only in-frame ones; the method was immunoSEQ multiplex PCR. The table lists 40,000 to 60,000 clones, about 80% of them singletons. The V end lost 6 bases, the J end lost 3 bases, and 17 bases lay between the germline ends. The CDR3 has 15 amino acids. The germline CDR1 and CDR2 sequences are SGHRS and YFSETQ. Sequenced material: CD4+ or CD8+ T cells sorted from blood, taken in a trial of the OX40 agonist ivuxolimab. J is TRBJ2-3 and V is TRBV5-1; D gene unclear. This receptor was taken from an adult with an advanced solid tumor such as melanoma, head and neck, liver or kidney cancer. The CDR3 region has the DNA TGCGCCAGCACCGAATCAGGACCCAGAACAGATACGCAGTATTTT. Amino acids: CASTESGPRTDTQYF.